The T cell receptor beta chain under discussion was sequenced for a study of blood T cell repertoires in COVID-19. Whole-study context: Both acute and convalescent COVID-19 samples were obtained from the United States, Italy and Spain. T cells, B-cell-depleted T cells, or PBMCs supplied cDNA or gDNA.

As handled by the study authors: Nucleated cell number was recorded as an estimate derived from reference gene primer amplification. Method: immunoSEQ multiplex PCR; TCRdb's copy keeps in-frame clones and lacks some. The D gene and trimming were derived from the DNA, and the V and J assignments and clone size from that table. Of approximately 230,000 clones in the sample, around 85% were seen once. V was pared by 8 bases and J by 3 bases, with 14 bases between. Germline V gives CDR1 MDHEN, CDR2 SYDVKM. The CDR3 is 14 amino acids. The V call is TRBV28, the J call TRBJ1-5, with D tentatively TRBD1 (6 bases). The TCR was taken from a man aged 80 or over with acute or convalescent COVID-19. The sequenced sample was peripheral blood. The CDR3 DNA reads as TGTGCCAGCGCAGTACAGGGACCCAATCAGCCCCAGCATTTT. Its translation: CASAVQGPNQPQHF.